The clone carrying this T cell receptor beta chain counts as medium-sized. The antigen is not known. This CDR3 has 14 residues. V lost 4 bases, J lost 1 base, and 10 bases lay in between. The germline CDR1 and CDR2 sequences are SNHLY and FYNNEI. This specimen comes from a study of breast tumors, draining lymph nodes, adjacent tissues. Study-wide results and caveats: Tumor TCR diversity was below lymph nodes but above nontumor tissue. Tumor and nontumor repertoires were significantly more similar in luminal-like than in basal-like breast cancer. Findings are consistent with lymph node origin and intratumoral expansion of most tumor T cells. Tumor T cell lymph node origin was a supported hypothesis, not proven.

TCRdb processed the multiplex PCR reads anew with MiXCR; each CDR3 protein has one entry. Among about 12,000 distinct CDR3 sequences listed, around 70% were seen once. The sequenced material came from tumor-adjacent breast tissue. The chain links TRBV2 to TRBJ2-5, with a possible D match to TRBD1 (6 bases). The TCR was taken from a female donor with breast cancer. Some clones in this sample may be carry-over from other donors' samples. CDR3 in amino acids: CASSGQASQETQYF. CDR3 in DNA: TGTGCCAGCAGTGGACAGGCTTCCCAAGAGACCCAGTACTTC.